These 32 T cell receptor beta chains share one sample of origin, sequenced in a study of sequential checkpoint blockade in melanoma. The repertoire was sequenced with immunoSEQ multiplex PCR; TCRdb's copy has only in-frame clones and lacks some. The repertoire has around 4,900 clones, about two thirds of them found once; the top ten carry 65% to 70%. Treatment reported: randomized to nivolumab then ipilimumab (arm A) or the reverse (arm B). The specimen was CD8+ T cells sorted from blood (inferred from file names), collected from a patient given nivolumab and ipilimumab in sequence. The source of these receptors is a human donor with melanoma.

This clone was recorded a few times. The genes are TRBV2 and TRBJ1-2, with D possibly matching TRBD1 (6 bases). CDR3 length: 16 residues. V lost 7 bases and J lost 0, with 18 bases in between. Germline V gene data show CDR1 as SNHLY and CDR2 as FYNNEI. Here the CDR3 DNA reads TGTGCCAGCAAGTTCGGTACAGGGTTACCTAACTATGGCTACACCTTC. It is translated as CASKFGTGLPNYGYTF.

The V and J genes are TRBV6-4 and TRBJ2-6; D is undetermined. The germline V gene encodes CDR1 MRHNA and CDR2 SNTAGT. V was pared by 3 bases and J by 0 bases, with 6 bases between. This CDR3 spans 15 amino acids. DNA of the CDR3: TGTGCCAGCAGTGAAGAGTTCTCTGGGGCCAACGTCCTGACTTTC. Encoded protein: CASSEEFSGANVLTF.

V gene TRBV28 combines with J gene TRBJ2-4; no clear D gene. Germline loops: CDR1 MDHEN, CDR2 SYDVKM. Trimming left V 6 bases short and J 9 bases short, with 15 bases between. The CDR3 has 13 residues. The CDR3 here is CASRPVTIGIQYF. The CDR3 DNA follows: TGTGCCAGCAGGCCCGTAACTATCGGCATTCAGTACTTC.

This clone was picked up one time. This sequence joins TRBV7-2 and TRBJ2-7; 7 bases map to TRBD1. Germline V gene sequence: CDR1 SGHTA, CDR2 FQGNSA. V lost 5 bases and J lost 1; bases outside the gene matches: 5. The CDR3 length is 14 residues. This CDR3 reads CASSPPGQSYEQYF. Here the CDR3 DNA reads TGTGCCAGCAGCCCCCCGGGACAGTCCTACGAGCAGTACTTC.

This clone was counted only a few times. This is likely an artifact of a read error, given a far larger clone one base away. This specimen includes other DNA sequences encoding the same CDR3. The CDR3 sequence: CASSLAGGWGYTF. The CDR3 DNA follows: TGTGCCAGCAGCTTGGCAGGGGGCTGGGGCTACACCTTC. The rearrangement joins TRBV27 to TRBJ1-2, with TRBD1 matching 8 bases. The CDR3 has 13 amino acids. CDR1 is MNHEY and CDR2 is SMNVEV in the germline V gene (reference sequence). The trim removed 6 bases at V and 8 bases at J, leaving 8 bases unmatched.

In this sample, this clone turned up a few times. The gene calls are TRBV7-9 and TRBJ2-7; weak D call: TRBD1 (6 bases). The CDR3 is 14 amino acids. Germline values: CDR1 SEHNR, CDR2 FQNEAQ (reference sequence). Between the trimmed V and J ends, which lost 5 bases and 3 bases, there was a span of 14 bases. The CDR3 loop is CASSPPGTSYEQYF. CDR3 bases: TGTGCCAGCAGCCCCCCCGGGACAAGCTACGAGCAGTACTTC. Full variable domain (missing parts from reference TRBV7-9 and TRBJ2-7): DTGVSQNPRHKITKRGQNVTFRCDPISEHNRLYWYRQTLGQGPEFLTYFQNEAQLEKSRLLSDRFSAERPKGSFSTLEIQRTEQGDSAMYLCASSPPGTSYEQYFGPGTRLTVT.

The J gene is TRBJ2-7, the V gene TRBV19; no definite D call. The CDR3 is made up of 13 amino acids. Trimming shortened V by 1 base and J by 2 bases, and 6 bases separated the two germline ends. Germline CDR1 LNHDA, CDR2 SQIVND (reference sequence). CDR3 nucleotide sequence: TGTGCCAGTAGTATAGGGCCGACCTACGAGCAGTACTTC. It translates to CASSIGPTYEQYF.

J is TRBJ2-2 and V is TRBV6-6; D may be TRBD1 (6 bases). Germline-derived CDR1 and CDR2 are MNHNY and SVGAGI (reference sequence). This CDR3 region has 16 residues. Trimming left V 5 bases short and J 1 base short, with 14 bases between. As DNA, the CDR3 is TGTGCCAGCAGTCCCACCGGACAGTTGAACACCGGGGAGCTGTTTTTT. Its protein product is CASSPTGQLNTGELFF.

The rearrangement uses TRBV7-9 and TRBJ2-7; TRBD2 agrees at 7 bases. V gave up 1 base and J gave up 6 bases; unmatched junction bases: 3. The germline CDR1 and CDR2 sequences are SEHNR and FQNEAQ (reference sequence). This CDR3 spans 13 amino acids. CDR3 sequence reads: CASSLERDIEQYF. CDR3 bases: TGTGCCAGCAGCTTAGAGCGGGATATCGAGCAGTACTTC. Together with reference TRBV7-9 and TRBJ2-7, the CDR3 gives the full variable domain: DTGVSQNPRHKITKRGQNVTFRCDPISEHNRLYWYRQTLGQGPEFLTYFQNEAQLEKSRLLSDRFSAERPKGSFSTLEIQRTEQGDSAMYLCASSLERDIEQYFGPGTRLTVT.

This clone was recorded a few times. J is TRBJ2-7 and V is TRBV7-2; 11 bases fit TRBD2. This CDR3 spans 15 amino acids. Germline V CDR1 and CDR2: SGHTA, FQGNSA. Germline trimming cut 5 bases from V and 4 bases from J; bases unmatched to any gene: 7. The CDR3 DNA reads TGTGCCAGCAGCGATTATACTAGCGGGGGATACGAGCAGTACTTC. Protein: CASSDYTSGGYEQYF.

The chain employs TRBV19 and TRBJ1-1; 7 bases map to TRBD1. Germline assignment: CDR1 LNHDA and CDR2 SQIVND (reference sequence). V was pared by 5 bases and J by 2 bases, with 5 bases of the junction left unmatched. The CDR3 has 14 residues. CDR3: CASSPQGGNTEAFF. The CDR3 coding sequence is TGTGCCAGTAGTCCTCAGGGGGGAAACACTGAAGCTTTCTTT.

The chain is built from TRBV30 and TRBJ2-3; no definite D call. Germline CDR1 and CDR2: GTSNPN and SVGIG (reference sequence). The CDR3 spans 15 residues. Between the trimmed V and J ends, which lost 2 bases and 0 bases, there was a span of 12 bases. The CDR3 loop reads CAWSNSIASTDTQYF. The DNA of the CDR3 is TGTGCCTGGAGTAACTCTATTGCTAGCACAGATACGCAGTATTTT. Filled out from reference TRBV30 and TRBJ2-3, the complete variable domain reads SQTIHQWPATLVQPVGSPLSLECTVEGTSNPNLYWYRQAAGRGLQLLFYSVGIGQISSEVPQNLSASRPQDRQFILSSKKLLLSDSGFYLCAWSNSIASTDTQYFGPGTRLTVL.

The J gene is TRBJ1-1, the V gene TRBV6-5; the D is unclear. The CDR3 runs 13 residues. Trimming took off 2 bases at V and 1 base at J, with 5 bases between the two ends. Germline V gives CDR1 MNHEY, CDR2 SVGAGI. CDR3 sequence (DNA): TGTGCCAGCAGTTACGCAGAGAACACTGAAGCTTTCTTT. Translating it yields CASSYAENTEAFF.

This clone was seen only a few times. The V call is TRBV6-1, the J call TRBJ2-1; 8 bases fit TRBD2. CDR1 and CDR2 from the germline V gene are MNHNS and SASEGT. This CDR3 spans 15 amino acids. After removal of 2 bases from V and 0 bases from J, the junction contained 0 bases not matched to a gene. As DNA, the CDR3 is TGTGCCAGCAGTGAACTAGCGGGCTCCTACAATGAGCAGTTCTTC. Translation gives CASSELAGSYNEQFF.

The chain carries TRBV9 and TRBJ2-1; no clear D. This CDR3 comprises 13 residues. Germline V gives CDR1 SGDLS, CDR2 YYNGEE. Trimming pared 7 bases from V and 0 bases from J, leaving 8 bases between. CDR3 in DNA: TGTGCCAGCCAAAAGAGCTCCTACAATGAGCAGTTCTTC. This encodes CASQKSSYNEQFF.

This clone was detected once. The rearrangement uses TRBV7-9 and TRBJ1-4, with a tentative D call TRBD1 (5 bases). The CDR3 is made up of 16 amino acids. Looked up from germline, CDR1 is SEHNR and CDR2 is FQNEAQ (reference sequence). Trimming took off 0 bases at V and 6 bases at J, with 14 bases between the two ends. DNA of the CDR3: TGTGCCAGCAGCTTAGCGTCCCGGGGGATGGATGAAAAACTGTTTTTT. Its translation is CASSLASRGMDEKLFF.

V and J are TRBV13 and TRBJ2-3; D is perhaps TRBD2 (5 bases). V lost 1 base to trimming and J lost 4 bases, with 12 bases between them. The CDR3 has 15 residues. Germline loops: CDR1 PRHDT, CDR2 FYEKMQ (reference sequence). CDR3 DNA sequence: TGTGCCAGCAGCTTAGCGGGATTTGGGGCAGATACGCAGTATTTT. Translating it yields CASSLAGFGADTQYF.

The V and J genes are TRBV27 and TRBJ2-7; TRBD1 matches 8 bases. Germline V gives CDR1 MNHEY, CDR2 SMNVEV (reference sequence). After removal of 5 bases from V and 2 bases from J, the junction contained 8 bases not matched to a gene. CDR3 length: 15 amino acids. DNA of the CDR3: TGTGCCAGCAGTCTTGGGACAGGTATACCCTACGAGCAGTACTTC. Translation gives CASSLGTGIPYEQYF.

The chain recombines TRBV7-6 with TRBJ1-6; D is perhaps TRBD1 (6 bases). Deletions cut 0 bases from V and 0 bases from J, with 12 bases between. The CDR3 contains 18 residues. Germline-derived CDR1 and CDR2 are SGHVS and FNYEAQ. CDR3 nucleotides: TGTGCCAGCAGCTTAGCATTTACAGGGAGCTCCTATAATTCACCCCTCCACTTT. This encodes CASSLAFTGSSYNSPLHF.

The chain combines TRBV6-1 with TRBJ2-1; 10 positions agree with TRBD2. Germline loops: CDR1 MNHNS, CDR2 SASEGT. The CDR3 sequence is 15 residues long. J was trimmed by 2 bases and V by 2 bases; bases with no gene match: 0. The CDR3 region has the DNA TGTGCCAGCAGTGAACTAGCGGGAGCCTACAATGAGCAGTTCTTC. Its protein product is CASSELAGAYNEQFF.

In its sample, this clone was seen once. V usage is TRBV29-1 and J usage is TRBJ1-1; 7 bases line up with TRBD1. This CDR3 has 12 residues. The germline CDR1 and CDR2 sequences are SQVTM and ANQGSEA. After removal of 7 bases from V and 4 bases from J, the junction contained 6 bases not matched to a gene. CDR3: CSGEQGITEAFF. The CDR3 nucleotides are TGCAGCGGAGAACAGGGGATCACTGAAGCTTTCTTT.

In this sample, this clone turned up a few times. The J gene is TRBJ1-1, the V gene TRBV7-9, with D hard to call. From germline, CDR1 is SEHNR and CDR2 FQNEAQ (reference sequence). The germline V and J ends were trimmed by 7 bases and 2 bases, with 20 bases remaining between them. The CDR3 length is 16 residues. CDR3 loop: CASTISGEVFNTEAFF. In DNA form, the CDR3 reads TGTGCCAGCACCATCAGTGGAGAAGTATTCAACACTGAAGCTTTCTTT.

The chain couples TRBV4-1 to TRBJ1-2, with D unclear. Germline V gives CDR1 MGHRA, CDR2 YSYEKL. CDR3 size: 16 residues. The germline V and J ends were trimmed by 3 bases and 3 bases, with 17 bases remaining between them. The CDR3 here is CASSQRDGVKDYGYTF. CDR3 nucleotide sequence: TGCGCCAGCAGCCAGAGAGACGGGGTTAAGGACTATGGCTACACCTTC.

CDR3 region: CAARDSYTEAFF. CDR3 nucleotide sequence: TGTGCGGCGAGGGACAGCTACACTGAAGCTTTCTTT. This sequence joins TRBV7-9 and TRBJ1-1; 7 bases line up with TRBD1. The germline V gene has CDR1 SEHNR and CDR2 FQNEAQ (reference sequence). The CDR3 consists of 12 residues.

The V call is TRBV9, the J call TRBJ2-7, with TRBD2 matching 10 bases. V lost 0 bases, J lost 3 bases, and 3 bases stayed unmatched. Germline assignment: CDR1 SGDLS and CDR2 YYNGEE. The CDR3 is 15 residues long. For the CDR3, the DNA is TGTGCCAGCAGCGTAGCTAGCGGGAGTTTCTACGAGCAGTACTTC. Its protein is CASSVASGSFYEQYF.

This rearrangement joins TRBV7-9 to TRBJ2-7; 7 positions agree with TRBD2. Germline V CDR1 and CDR2: SEHNR, FQNEAQ (reference sequence). The CDR3 spans 13 residues. The V gene end was trimmed by 5 bases and the J gene end by 12 bases; junction bases not matched to a gene: 13. The DNA for the CDR3 is TGTGCCAGCAGCCGCCCCCTAGCGGAGGATAGGTACTTC. It yields the protein CASSRPLAEDRYF.

This clone was counted a single time. This chain joins TRBV6-5 and TRBJ2-2; D is perhaps TRBD2 (6 bases). Germline-derived CDR1 and CDR2 are MNHEY and SVGAGI. CDR3 length equals 14 residues. V lost 9 bases and J lost 8, with 19 bases in between. CDR3 DNA: TGTGCCAGTACCGGGGGTGAGGGTCCTGGGGAGCTGTTTTTT. It is translated as CASTGGEGPGELFF.

Here the CDR3 reads CASSLARMNTEAFF. CDR3 bases: TGTGCCAGCAGCTTAGCGCGCATGAACACTGAAGCTTTCTTT. This chain connects TRBV7-9 to TRBJ1-1; D remains ambiguous. Deletions cut 0 bases from V and 0 bases from J, with 5 bases between. From germline, CDR1 is SEHNR and CDR2 FQNEAQ (reference sequence). The CDR3 is made up of 14 amino acids.

This chain links TRBV20-1 with TRBJ2-1; D not resolved. The germline gives CDR1 DFQATT, CDR2 SNEGSKA (reference sequence). Trimming cost V 3 bases and J 4 bases, with 4 bases left between them. This CDR3 is built from 11 residues. The CDR3 DNA reads TGCAGTGCTAGCCCTTACAATGAGCAGTTCTTC. It yields the protein CSASPYNEQFF.

The chain joins TRBV19 to TRBJ2-7, with TRBD1 matching over 8 bases. CDR1 and CDR2 from the germline V gene are LNHDA and SQIVND (reference sequence). CDR3 size: 17 residues. The V segment lost 5 bases and the J segment 3 bases; nucleotides outside the gene matches: 15. CDR3 in DNA: TGTGCCAGTAGTCTTGGACAGGGTGAAGCGTTTTACTACGAGCAGTACTTC. Translated: CASSLGQGEAFYYEQYF.

V is TRBV6-5 and J is TRBJ1-5; D not resolved. Germline V gene sequence: CDR1 MNHEY, CDR2 SVGAGI. Trimming stripped 10 bases from V and 6 bases from J, with 13 bases between. The CDR3 sequence is 12 residues long. The CDR3 reads CATGRVGQPQHF. In DNA form, the CDR3 reads TGTGCCACCGGGAGGGTAGGTCAGCCCCAGCATTTT.

This clone is a singleton in its sample. This chain links TRBV4-1 with TRBJ1-3; no firm D call. The ends were cut back, 0 bases at V and 0 bases at J, with 12 bases in the middle. Germline V lookup: CDR1 MGHRA, CDR2 YSYEKL. The CDR3 is 17 amino acids. The CDR3 loop reads CASSQDLAATSGNTIYF. CDR3 nucleotide sequence: TGCGCCAGCAGCCAAGATCTAGCAGCTACCTCTGGAAACACCATATATTTT.